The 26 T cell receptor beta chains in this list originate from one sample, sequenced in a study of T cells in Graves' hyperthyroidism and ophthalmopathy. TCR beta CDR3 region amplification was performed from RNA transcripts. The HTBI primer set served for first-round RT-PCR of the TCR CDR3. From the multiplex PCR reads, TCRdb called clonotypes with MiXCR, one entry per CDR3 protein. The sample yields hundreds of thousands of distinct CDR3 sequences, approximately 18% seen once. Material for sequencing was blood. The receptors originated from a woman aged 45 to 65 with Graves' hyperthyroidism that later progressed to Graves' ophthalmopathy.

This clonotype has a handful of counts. CDR3 in DNA: TGTGCCAGCAGTGAAGGCAGCCTAAACTATGGCTACACCTTC. Translating gives CASSEGSLNYGYTF. The chain carries TRBV6-1 and TRBJ1-2; D gene ambiguous. The CDR3 totals 14 residues. V was shortened by 1 base and J by 2 bases, with 8 bases between the two germline ends. CDR1 is MNHNS, CDR2 SASEGT, per germline.

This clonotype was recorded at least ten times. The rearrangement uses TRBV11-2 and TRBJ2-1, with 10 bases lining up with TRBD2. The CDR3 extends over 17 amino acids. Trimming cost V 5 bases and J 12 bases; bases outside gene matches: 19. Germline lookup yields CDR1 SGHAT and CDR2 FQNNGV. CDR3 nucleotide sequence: TGTGCCAGCAGCCCTCCCCCACGGGCTAGCGGGGGCATCACGCAGTTCTTC. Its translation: CASSPPPRASGGITQFF.

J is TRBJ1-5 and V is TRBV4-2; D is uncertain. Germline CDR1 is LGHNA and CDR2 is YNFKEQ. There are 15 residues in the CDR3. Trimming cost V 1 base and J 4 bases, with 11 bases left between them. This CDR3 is CASSQVERENQPQHF. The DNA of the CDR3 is TGTGCCAGCAGCCAAGTGGAAAGGGAAAATCAGCCCCAGCATTTT.

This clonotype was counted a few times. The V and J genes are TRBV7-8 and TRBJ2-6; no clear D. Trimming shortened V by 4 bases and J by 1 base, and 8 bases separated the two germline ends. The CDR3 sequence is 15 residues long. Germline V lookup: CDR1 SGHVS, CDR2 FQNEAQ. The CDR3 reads CASSSVTSGANVLTF. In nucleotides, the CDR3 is TGTGCCAGCAGCTCGGTGACGTCTGGGGCCAACGTCCTGACTTTC.

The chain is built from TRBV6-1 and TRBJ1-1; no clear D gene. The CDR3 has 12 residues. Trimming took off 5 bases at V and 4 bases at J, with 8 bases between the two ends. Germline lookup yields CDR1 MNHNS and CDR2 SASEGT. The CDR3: CASSRGPTEAFF. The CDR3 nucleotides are TGTGCCAGCAGTCGCGGTCCCACTGAAGCTTTCTTT.

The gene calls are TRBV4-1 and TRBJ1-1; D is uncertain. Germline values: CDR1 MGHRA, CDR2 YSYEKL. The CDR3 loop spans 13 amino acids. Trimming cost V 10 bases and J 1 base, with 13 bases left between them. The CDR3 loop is CATYGPGNTEAFF. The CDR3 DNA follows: TGCGCCACGTACGGGCCTGGGAACACTGAAGCTTTCTTT.

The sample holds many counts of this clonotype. This chain's CDR3 is CASSPGHLNYGYTF. CDR3 DNA: TGTGCCAGCAGTCCCGGACACCTTAACTATGGCTACACCTTC. V usage is TRBV3-1 and J usage is TRBJ1-2, with D possibly TRBD1 on 5 matching bases. Germline V gives CDR1 LGHDT, CDR2 YNNKEL (reference sequence). The CDR3 has 14 residues. V gave up 6 bases and J gave up 1 base, with 12 bases separating them.

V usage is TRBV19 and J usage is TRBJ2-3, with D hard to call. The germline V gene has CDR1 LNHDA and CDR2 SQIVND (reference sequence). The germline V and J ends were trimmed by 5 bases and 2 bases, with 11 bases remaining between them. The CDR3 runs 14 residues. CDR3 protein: CASSGASDTDTQYF. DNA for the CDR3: TGTGCCAGTAGTGGCGCGTCCGACACAGATACGCAGTATTTT.

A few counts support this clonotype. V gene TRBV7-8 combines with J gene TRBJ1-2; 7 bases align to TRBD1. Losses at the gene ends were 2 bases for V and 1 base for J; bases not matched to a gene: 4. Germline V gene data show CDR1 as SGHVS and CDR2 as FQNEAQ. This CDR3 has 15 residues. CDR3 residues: CASSLSAGGNYGYTF. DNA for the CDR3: TGTGCCAGCAGCTTATCGGCAGGGGGTAACTATGGCTACACCTTC. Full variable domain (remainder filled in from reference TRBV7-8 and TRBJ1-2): GAGVSQSPRYKVAKRGQDVALRCDPISGHVSLFWYQQALGQGPEFLTYFQNEAQLDKSGLPSDRFFAERPEGSVSTLKIQRTQQEDSAVYLCASSLSAGGNYGYTFGSGTRLTVV.

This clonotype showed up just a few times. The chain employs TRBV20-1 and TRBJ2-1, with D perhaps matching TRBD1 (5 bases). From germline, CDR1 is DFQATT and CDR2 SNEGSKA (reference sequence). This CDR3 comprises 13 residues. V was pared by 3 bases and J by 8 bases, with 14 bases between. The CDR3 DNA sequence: TGCAGTGCTAGTCAGGGTACCAGCTATGAGCAGTTCTTC. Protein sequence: CSASQGTSYEQFF.

CDR3 sequence (DNA): TGTGCCAGCAGCTTAGGGGGACAGTTAATTCAAGAGACCCAGTACTTC. It specifies CASSLGGQLIQETQYF. The chain couples TRBV11-1 to TRBJ2-5, with 7 nucleotides matching TRBD1. This CDR3 region has 16 residues. After removal of 1 base from V and 2 bases from J, the junction contained 7 bases not matched to a gene. Germline V gene lookup returns CDR1 SGHAT and CDR2 FQDESV (reference sequence).

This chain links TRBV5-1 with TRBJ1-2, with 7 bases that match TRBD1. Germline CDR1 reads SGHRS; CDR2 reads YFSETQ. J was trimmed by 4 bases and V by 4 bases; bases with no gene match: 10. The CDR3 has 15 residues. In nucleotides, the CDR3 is TGCGCCAGCAGCCCCCCGCGACAGGGAACCTATGGCTACACCTTC. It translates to CASSPPRQGTYGYTF.

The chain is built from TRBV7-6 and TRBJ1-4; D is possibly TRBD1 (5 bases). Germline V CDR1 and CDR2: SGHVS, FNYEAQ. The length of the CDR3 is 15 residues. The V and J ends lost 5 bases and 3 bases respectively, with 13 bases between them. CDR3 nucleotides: TGTGCCAGCAGCCAGACAGAACTATCTAATGAAAAACTGTTTTTT. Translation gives CASSQTELSNEKLFF.

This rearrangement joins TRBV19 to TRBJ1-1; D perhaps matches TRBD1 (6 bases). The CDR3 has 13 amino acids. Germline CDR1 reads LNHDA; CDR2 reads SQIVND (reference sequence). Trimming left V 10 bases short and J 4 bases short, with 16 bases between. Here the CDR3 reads CATPRAGATEAFF. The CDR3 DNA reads TGTGCCACCCCCCGTGCGGGGGCCACTGAAGCTTTCTTT.

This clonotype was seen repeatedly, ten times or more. CDR3 region: CASSRVRNTEAFF. DNA for the CDR3: TGTGCCAGCAGTCGGGTGAGGAACACTGAAGCTTTCTTT. The V and J genes are TRBV14 and TRBJ1-1; D unresolved. The CDR3 sequence is 13 residues long. Germline V gene lookup returns CDR1 SGHDN and CDR2 FVKESK. Trimming stripped 6 bases from V and 1 base from J, with 9 bases between.

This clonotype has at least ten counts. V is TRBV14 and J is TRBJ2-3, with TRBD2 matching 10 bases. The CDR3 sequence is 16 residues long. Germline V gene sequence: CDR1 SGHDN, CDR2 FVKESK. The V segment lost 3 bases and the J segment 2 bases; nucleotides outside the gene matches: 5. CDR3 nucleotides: TGTGCCAGCAGCCATGTTAGCGGGGGGCCCACAGATACGCAGTATTTT. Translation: CASSHVSGGPTDTQYF.

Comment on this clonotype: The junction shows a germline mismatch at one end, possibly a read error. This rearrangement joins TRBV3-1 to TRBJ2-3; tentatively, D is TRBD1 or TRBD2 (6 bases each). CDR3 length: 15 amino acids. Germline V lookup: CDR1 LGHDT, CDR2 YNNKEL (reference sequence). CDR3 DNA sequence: TGTGCCAGCAGCCTGGGGGGCCGGAGCACAGATACGCGGTATTTT. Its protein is CASSLGGRSTDTRYF.

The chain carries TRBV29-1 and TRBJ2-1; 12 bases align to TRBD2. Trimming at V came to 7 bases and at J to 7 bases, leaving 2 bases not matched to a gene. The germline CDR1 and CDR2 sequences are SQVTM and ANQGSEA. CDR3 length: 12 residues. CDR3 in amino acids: CSGGTSGNEQFF. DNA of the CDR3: TGCAGCGGGGGGACTAGCGGGAATGAGCAGTTCTTC.

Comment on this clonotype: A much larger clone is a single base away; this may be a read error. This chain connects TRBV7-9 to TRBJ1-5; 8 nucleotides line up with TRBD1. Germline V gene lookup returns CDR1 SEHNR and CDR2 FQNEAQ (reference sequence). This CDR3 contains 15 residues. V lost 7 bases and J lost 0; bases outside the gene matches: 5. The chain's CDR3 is CASTTTGDSNQPQHF. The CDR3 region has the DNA TGTGCCAGCACCACGACAGGGGATAGCAATCAGCCCCAGCATTTT.

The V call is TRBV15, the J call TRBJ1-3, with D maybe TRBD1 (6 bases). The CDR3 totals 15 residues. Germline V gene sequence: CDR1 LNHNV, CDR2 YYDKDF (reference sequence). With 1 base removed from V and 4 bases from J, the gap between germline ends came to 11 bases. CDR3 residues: CATSRVPGDGNTIYF. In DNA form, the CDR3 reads TGTGCCACCAGCAGAGTACCAGGGGACGGAAACACCATATATTTT.

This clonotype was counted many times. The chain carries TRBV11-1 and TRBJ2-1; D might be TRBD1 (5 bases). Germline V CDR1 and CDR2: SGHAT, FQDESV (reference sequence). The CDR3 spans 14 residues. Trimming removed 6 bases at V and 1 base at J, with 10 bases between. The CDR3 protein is CASSYRFSYNEQFF. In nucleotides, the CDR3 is TGTGCCAGCAGTTACAGGTTTTCCTACAATGAGCAGTTCTTC.

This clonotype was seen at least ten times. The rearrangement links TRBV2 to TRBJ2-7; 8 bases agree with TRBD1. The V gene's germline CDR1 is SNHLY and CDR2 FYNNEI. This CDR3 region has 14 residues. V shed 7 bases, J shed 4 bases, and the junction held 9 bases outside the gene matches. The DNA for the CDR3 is TGTGCCAGCATTGGACAGGGTTCTTTGTACGAGCAGTACTTC. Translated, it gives CASIGQGSLYEQYF.

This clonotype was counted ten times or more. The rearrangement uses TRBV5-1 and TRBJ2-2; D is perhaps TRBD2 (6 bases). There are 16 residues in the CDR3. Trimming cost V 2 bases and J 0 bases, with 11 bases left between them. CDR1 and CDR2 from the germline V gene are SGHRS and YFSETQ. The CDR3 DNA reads TGCGCCAGCAGCTTTGCGGGACCGCCGAACACCGGGGAGCTGTTTTTT. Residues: CASSFAGPPNTGELFF. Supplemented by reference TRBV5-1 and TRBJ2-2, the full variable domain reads KAGVTQTPRYLIKTRGQQVTLSCSPISGHRSVSWYQQTPGQGLQFLFEYFSETQRNKGNFPGRFSGRQFSNSRSEMNVSTLELGDSALYLCASSFAGPPNTGELFFGEGSRLTVL.

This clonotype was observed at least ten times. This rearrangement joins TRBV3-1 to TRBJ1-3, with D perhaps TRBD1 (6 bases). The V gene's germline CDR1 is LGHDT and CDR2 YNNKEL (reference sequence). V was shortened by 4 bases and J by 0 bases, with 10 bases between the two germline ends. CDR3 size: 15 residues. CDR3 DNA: TGTGCCAGCAGCCCAAGACAGGCCTCTGGAAACACCATATATTTT. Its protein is CASSPRQASGNTIYF.

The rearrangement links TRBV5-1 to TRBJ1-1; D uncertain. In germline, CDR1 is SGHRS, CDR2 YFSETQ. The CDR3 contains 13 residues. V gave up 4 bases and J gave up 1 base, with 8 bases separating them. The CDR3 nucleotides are TGCGCCAGCAGCACCCTCTGGAACACTGAAGCTTTCTTT. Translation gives CASSTLWNTEAFF.

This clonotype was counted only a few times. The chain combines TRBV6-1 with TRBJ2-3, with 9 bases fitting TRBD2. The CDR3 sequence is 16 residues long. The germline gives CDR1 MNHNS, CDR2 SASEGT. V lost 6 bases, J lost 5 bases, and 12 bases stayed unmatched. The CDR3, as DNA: TGTGCCAGCAGCCCGGGTCGGCGGGGGGGCCTAGATACGCAGTATTTT. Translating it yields CASSPGRRGGLDTQYF.